The source of this TCR beta chain is a study of blood T cell repertoires in COVID-19. Turning to the study itself: Material from acute and convalescent COVID-19 was sourced from the United States, Italy and Spain. Sources were T cells, B-cell-depleted T cells, or PBMCs; the material itself was cDNA or gDNA.

Germline V CDR1 and CDR2: SEHNR, FQNEAQ (reference sequence). Trimming took 2 bases from V and 7 from J, leaving 17 bases between them. The length of the CDR3 is 15 residues. Seattle patient enrollment occurred during active infection, with longitudinal follow-up thereafter. Per the authors' pipeline: Reference gene primer amplification gave nucleated cell count estimates. Sequencing was performed with immunoSEQ multiplex PCR; in TCRdb, only in-frame clones are kept and a portion is missing. V and J calls and clone size follow that table, whereas D and trimming were derived from the DNA. The table has about 120,000 clones, roughly four fifths seen once.

The sample comprised peripheral blood. This clonotype originated in a man aged 30 to 45 with COVID-19, enrolled during active disease. This chain links TRBV7-9 with TRBJ2-5, with D perhaps TRBD2 (5 bases). CDR3 sequence (DNA): TGTGCCAGCAGCTTACATGAGACCGGGGTCGGGACCCAGTACTTC. It encodes CASSLHETGVGTQYF.